Each of the 5 T cell receptor beta chains below was sequenced from the same sample in a study of T cell responses to AZD1222 COVID-19 vaccine. Sequenced by immunoSEQ multiplex PCR; TCRdb stores in-frame clones only, minus some. The sample records 120,000 to 150,000 clones, 91% being singletons. Source: peripheral blood, taken on day 0 of AZD1222 vaccination. These receptors were collected from an adult in good health.

The genes are TRBV7-3 and TRBJ2-1; D unclear. This CDR3 has 14 amino acids. Germline V gene sequence: CDR1 SGHTA, CDR2 FQGTGA. The V end was cut by 4 bases, the J end by 6 bases, with 13 bases between. The CDR3 here is CASSSRNSRNEQFF. Written as DNA, the CDR3 is TGTGCCAGCAGCTCCCGGAACAGTCGCAATGAGCAGTTCTTC.

This chain connects TRBV7-3 to TRBJ2-1; 12 positions agree with TRBD2. The trim removed 3 bases at V and 10 bases at J, leaving 4 bases unmatched. Germline lookup yields CDR1 SGHTA and CDR2 FQGTGA. This CDR3 region has 14 residues. CDR3: CASSFGLAGLEQFF. Here the CDR3 DNA reads TGTGCCAGCAGCTTTGGACTAGCGGGGTTGGAGCAGTTCTTC.

The chain carries TRBV6-5 and TRBJ1-2; D unclear. V shed 0 bases and J shed 8 bases, with 10 bases lying between them. There are 13 residues in the CDR3. In germline, CDR1 is MNHEY, CDR2 SVGAGI. CDR3 sequence: CASSYSVGLGYTF. Here the CDR3 DNA reads TGTGCCAGCAGTTACTCTGTTGGGCTCGGCTACACCTTC.

The V gene is TRBV6-6, the J gene TRBJ1-1; 8 positions match TRBD1. V was clipped by 8 bases and J by 10 bases; unmatched bases: 15. This CDR3 region has 14 residues. Germline values: CDR1 MNHNY, CDR2 SVGAGI (reference sequence). The CDR3 DNA reads TGTGCCAGCTCCCCGGGACAGGAGTTTGTGTTAGCTTTCTTT. This encodes CASSPGQEFVLAFF.

The chain joins TRBV4-3 to TRBJ1-1, with D maybe TRBD1 (5 bases). Trimming cost V 0 bases and J 9 bases, with 11 bases left between them. This CDR3 has 13 residues. Germline V CDR1 and CDR2: LGHNA, YSLEER. CDR3: CASSQDAGQQAFF. The CDR3, as DNA: TGCGCCAGCAGCCAAGATGCGGGGCAGCAAGCTTTCTTT.